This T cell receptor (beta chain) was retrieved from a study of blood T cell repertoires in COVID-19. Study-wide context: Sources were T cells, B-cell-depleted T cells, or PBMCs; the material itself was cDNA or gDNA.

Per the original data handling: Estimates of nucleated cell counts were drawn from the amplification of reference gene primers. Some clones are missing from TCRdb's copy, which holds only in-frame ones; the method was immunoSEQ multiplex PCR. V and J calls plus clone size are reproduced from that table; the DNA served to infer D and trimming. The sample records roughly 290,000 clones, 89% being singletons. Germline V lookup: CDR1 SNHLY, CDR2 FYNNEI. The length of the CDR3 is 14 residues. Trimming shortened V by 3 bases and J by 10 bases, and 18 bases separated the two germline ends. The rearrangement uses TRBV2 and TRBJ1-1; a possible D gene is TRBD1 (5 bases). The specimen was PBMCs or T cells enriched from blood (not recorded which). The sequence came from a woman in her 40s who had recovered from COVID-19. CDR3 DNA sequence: TGTGCCAGCAGTGATTCCCTAACGGGGGGTGGAGCTTTCTTT. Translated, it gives CASSDSLTGGGAFF.